In this sample, the clone carrying this T cell receptor (beta chain) turned up a few times. Its specificity is unknown. The CDR3 is made up of 14 amino acids. Trimming took 7 bases from V and 7 from J; bases not matched to a gene: 7. The sample originates from a study of T-cell memory formation after mild COVID-19. The wider study: Largely donor-specific sequence clusters came from a couple of donors.

Broader study findings: Shrinking CD4+ clones resided mostly in CM and EM, and CD8+ ones in EMRA. Within pre-infection memory, some responding clones were found, suggesting cross-reactive memory joined.

Libraries for TCRalpha and TCRbeta carried sample barcodes and unique molecular identifiers via 5'RACE. One entry per CDR3 protein results from TCRdb running MiXCR on the 5' RACE reads. The sample yields 400,000 to 550,000 distinct CDR3 sequences, roughly 25% seen once. This TCR derives from an adult woman who had mild COVID-19 (a few samples of this study predate the infection). Cell type and time point are not known. Sequenced sample: PBMCs or a T cell subset sorted from them (not recorded which). The chain couples TRBV12-3 or TRBV12-4 to TRBJ1-6, with 7 bases matching TRBD1. The CDR3 loop is CASMVGTVNSPLHF. The CDR3 DNA is TGTGCCAGCATGGTCGGGACAGTGAATTCACCCCTCCACTTT.